The 27 T cell receptor beta chains below come from one sample, sequenced in a study of cytomegalovirus exposure and HLA in healthy donors. The PCR had 60 Vbeta and 13 Jbeta primers. Assay used: immunoSEQ multiplex PCR; TCRdb lists only in-frame clones, some missing. The sample has roughly 200,000 clones; roughly 13% are singletons. Specimen: PBMCs. The origin of the receptors is a man aged 50-60 years in good health and CMV-seropositive.

The CDR3 is CASSAERTNTGELFF. The CDR3 DNA reads TGTGCCAGCAGCGCCGAGAGGACGAACACCGGGGAGCTGTTTTTT. This chain links TRBV16 with TRBJ2-2; D gene ambiguous. The CDR3 totals 15 residues. V was pared by 5 bases and J by 0 bases, with 10 bases between. Germline CDR1 KGHSY, CDR2 FQNENV.

This clone turned up a few times. The V call is TRBV23-1, the J call TRBJ1-4, with D tentatively TRBD1 (5 bases). TRBV23-1 is recorded as an ORF, its role being uncertain. The length of the CDR3 is 16 residues. V was cut by 2 bases and J by 0 bases, with 10 bases left in between. CDR3 sequence reads: CASSQLRQTTNEKLFF. CDR3 DNA: TGCGCCAGCAGTCAACTCCGACAGACAACTAATGAAAAACTGTTTTTT.

Only a few counts were recorded for this clone. The gene calls are TRBV5-1 and TRBJ2-3; D not resolved. The V and J ends lost 0 bases and 2 bases respectively, with 13 bases between them. This CDR3 is 16 amino acids long. The germline CDR1 and CDR2 sequences are SGHRS and YFSETQ. The CDR3 DNA is TGCGCCAGCAGCTTGGTCCCACAGTCCAACACAGATACGCAGTATTTT. Its protein is CASSLVPQSNTDTQYF.

This chain connects TRBV18 to TRBJ2-4; the D is unclear. The CDR3 is 12 amino acids. CDR1 and CDR2 (germline): KGHSH, LQKENI. Between the trimmed V and J ends, which lost 6 bases and 9 bases, there was a span of 12 bases. The CDR3 loop is CASSANPSIQYF. CDR3 bases: TGTGCCAGCTCTGCGAATCCTTCCATTCAGTACTTC.

V and J are TRBV7-9 and TRBJ1-1; D is perhaps TRBD1 (5 bases). The CDR3 length is 15 residues. The germline V gene has CDR1 SEHNR and CDR2 FQNEAQ (reference sequence). Deletions cut 1 base from V and 1 base from J, with 10 bases between. The CDR3 here is CASSLESGANTEAFF. The CDR3 DNA follows: TGTGCCAGCAGCTTAGAGTCTGGGGCGAACACTGAAGCTTTCTTT.

The J gene is TRBJ2-3, the V gene TRBV5-1, with D perhaps TRBD2 (6 bases). The ends were cut back, 3 bases at V and 1 base at J, with 15 bases in the middle. The CDR3 consists of 16 residues. Germline CDR1 SGHRS, CDR2 YFSETQ. CDR3 DNA: TGCGCCAGCAGCTCTTGGGCGGGGATCGGCACAGATACGCAGTATTTT. This gives the protein CASSSWAGIGTDTQYF.

This sequence joins TRBV4-2 and TRBJ1-4, with D possibly matching TRBD1 (5 bases). The germline V and J ends were trimmed by 0 bases and 2 bases, with 7 bases remaining between them. The CDR3 is 15 residues long. Germline CDR1 is LGHNA and CDR2 is YNFKEQ. CDR3 region: CASSQEGGTNEKLFF. CDR3 bases: TGTGCCAGCAGCCAAGAGGGGGGGACTAATGAAAAACTGTTTTTT.

This clone was counted only a few times. The J gene is TRBJ2-7, the V gene TRBV5-4; 14 positions agree with TRBD2. The CDR3 has 14 amino acids. Unmatched junction bases numbered 5, after V lost 2 bases and J lost 10 bases. Germline assignment: CDR1 SGHNT and CDR2 YYREEE (reference sequence). The CDR3 loop is CASSFTGTSGGQYV. The CDR3 bases are TGTGCCAGCAGCTTCACCGGGACTAGCGGGGGCCAGTACGTC.

The rearrangement links TRBV27 to TRBJ2-5, with TRBD1 matching over 7 bases. Germline CDR1 and CDR2: MNHEY and SMNVEV (reference sequence). V trimming: 3 bases; J trimming: 5 bases; junction bases outside the gene matches: 9. CDR3 size: 15 residues. CDR3 DNA sequence: TGTGCCAGCAGTTTGAACAGGGGTCCCCAGGAGACCCAGTACTTC. Translated, it gives CASSLNRGPQETQYF.

J is TRBJ1-5 and V is TRBV10-3, with 8 bases fitting TRBD1. Germline trimming cut 6 bases from V and 7 bases from J; bases unmatched to any gene: 11. The germline gives CDR1 ENHRY, CDR2 SYGVKD. The CDR3 contains 15 residues. The CDR3 nucleotides are TGTGCCATCAGAGATTCAGGGGGCGAGGGACAGCCCCAGCATTTT. Its protein product is CAIRDSGGEGQPQHF.

The chain has TRBV15 and TRBJ2-5; D possibly corresponds to TRBD2 (6 bases). The CDR3 extends over 15 amino acids. CDR1 LNHNV and CDR2 YYDKDF come from the germline V gene (reference sequence). Between the trimmed V and J ends, which lost 2 bases and 7 bases, there was a span of 17 bases. The CDR3 nucleotides are TGTGCCACCAGCAGACCCGGGACTGCCGGAGGGACCCAGTACTTC. The encoded protein is CATSRPGTAGGTQYF.

This clone was detected a few times. V gene TRBV6-5 combines with J gene TRBJ1-5; maybe TRBD1 (6 bases). Deletions cut 2 bases from V and 7 bases from J, with 15 bases between. Germline lookup yields CDR1 MNHEY and CDR2 SVGAGI. The CDR3 loop spans 15 amino acids. CDR3 loop: CASSYAPQGGQPQHF. In DNA, the CDR3 is TGTGCCAGCAGTTACGCTCCGCAAGGGGGACAGCCCCAGCATTTT.

This clone has just a few counts. The chain links TRBV5-4 to TRBJ2-3; D possibly corresponds to TRBD2 (6 bases). The CDR3 has 14 amino acids. Germline CDR1 is SGHNT and CDR2 is YYREEE (reference sequence). V lost 0 bases to trimming and J lost 1 base, with 6 bases between them. The CDR3 region is CASSLAGGTDTQYF. The DNA for the CDR3 is TGTGCCAGCAGCTTGGCGGGGGGCACAGATACGCAGTATTTT.

This clone has just a few counts. J is TRBJ1-2 and V is TRBV9; TRBD1 agrees at 7 bases. CDR3 size: 14 residues. The V gene's germline CDR1 is SGDLS and CDR2 YYNGEE. V gave up 4 bases and J gave up 8 bases; unmatched junction bases: 11. The CDR3 loop is CASSLGQTGPGYTF. In DNA, the CDR3 is TGTGCCAGCAGCCTAGGACAGACAGGGCCAGGCTACACCTTC.

The chain carries TRBV2 and TRBJ1-2; 8 bases map to TRBD1. This CDR3 spans 13 amino acids. V was clipped by 6 bases and J by 2 bases; unmatched bases: 2. CDR1 and CDR2 from the germline V gene are SNHLY and FYNNEI. Here the CDR3 reads CASRGQVNYGYTF. CDR3 in DNA: TGTGCCAGCAGGGGACAGGTAAACTATGGCTACACCTTC.

This clone was counted only a few times. The chain recombines TRBV18 with TRBJ2-7; no definite D call. The CDR3 covers 14 residues. Germline loops: CDR1 KGHSH, CDR2 LQKENI. V lost 2 bases and J lost 3, with 11 bases in between. DNA for the CDR3: TGTGCCAGCTCACCAATCGGTCAAAACTACGAGCAGTACGTC. It codes for CASSPIGQNYEQYV.

This clone was found a few times. The rearrangement uses TRBV28 and TRBJ1-4; 8 positions match TRBD1. Germline assignment: CDR1 MDHEN and CDR2 SYDVKM. The CDR3 length is 16 residues. V dropped 8 bases and J dropped 2; count of bases not matched to a gene: 10. The CDR3 is CASHRQGSVTNEKLFF. The DNA for the CDR3 is TGTGCCAGCCACCGACAGGGGAGCGTCACTAATGAAAAACTGTTTTTT.

This clone has a handful of counts. This chain joins TRBV11-1 and TRBJ2-7, with TRBD1 identical over 8 bases. The germline CDR1 and CDR2 sequences are SGHAT and FQDESV (reference sequence). The V and J ends lost 2 bases and 4 bases, in that order; junction bases with no gene match: 4. This CDR3 is 14 amino acids long. CDR3 loop: CASSLKQGGYEQYF. In DNA, the CDR3 is TGTGCCAGCAGCTTAAAACAGGGGGGTTACGAGCAGTACTTC.

This clone was picked up a small number of times. V is TRBV19 and J is TRBJ1-1, with D uncertain. In germline, CDR1 is LNHDA, CDR2 SQIVND (reference sequence). The ends were cut back, 4 bases at V and 6 bases at J, with 18 bases in the middle. The CDR3 extends over 15 amino acids. CDR3 nucleotide sequence: TGTGCCAGTAGTACCTTGACCGGGATATTCGCTGAAGCTTTCTTT. Its protein is CASSTLTGIFAEAFF.

The chain carries TRBV6-5 and TRBJ2-3; TRBD1 aligns across 7 bases. With V trimmed by 4 bases and J by 6 bases, 13 bases remained unmatched. Germline CDR1 reads MNHEY; CDR2 reads SVGAGI. There are 16 residues in the CDR3. Here the CDR3 DNA reads TGTGCCAGCAGTTCCCCCTGGGCAGGGGGAAGGGATACGCAGTATTTT. Its protein product is CASSSPWAGGRDTQYF.

Only a few counts were recorded for this clone. The chain employs TRBV7-2 and TRBJ1-5, with TRBD1 matching over 7 bases. Germline CDR1 reads SGHTA; CDR2 reads FQGNSA. Losses at the gene ends were 6 bases for V and 2 bases for J; bases not matched to a gene: 4. This CDR3 contains 14 residues. In nucleotides, the CDR3 is TGTGCCAGCAGATCAACAGGGGGCAATCAGCCCCAGCATTTT. It yields the protein CASRSTGGNQPQHF.

The chain is built from TRBV18 and TRBJ2-5; D is unresolved. This CDR3 is 12 amino acids long. Germline V gene data show CDR1 as KGHSH and CDR2 as LQKENI. V was pared by 4 bases and J by 6 bases, with 9 bases between. The CDR3 loop is CASSLGKQTQYF. CDR3 DNA: TGTGCCAGCTCACTTGGCAAACAGACCCAGTACTTC.

The genes are TRBV28 and TRBJ2-3; maybe TRBD2 (5 bases). V lost 7 bases and J 3 bases, leaving 11 bases between the germline ends. This CDR3 is 13 amino acids long. Germline V lookup: CDR1 MDHEN, CDR2 SYDVKM. For the CDR3, the DNA is TGTGCCAGCACGGTCTCGGGGACAGATACGCAGTATTTT. Translated, it gives CASTVSGTDTQYF.

This clone was counted a few times. The rearrangement uses TRBV9 and TRBJ1-1; D not resolved. Per the germline V gene, CDR1 is SGDLS and CDR2 is YYNGEE. This CDR3 contains 13 residues. Trimming left V 0 bases short and J 5 bases short, with 8 bases between. The CDR3 loop reads CASSVVRETEAFF. The CDR3 DNA reads TGTGCCAGCAGCGTAGTACGGGAAACTGAAGCTTTCTTT.

This clone occurred a few times. V gene TRBV7-8 combines with J gene TRBJ2-3, with 10 bases matching TRBD1. The CDR3 totals 18 residues. Germline CDR1 SGHVS, CDR2 FQNEAQ. Trimming took 3 bases from V and 1 from J; bases not matched to a gene: 10. DNA of the CDR3: TGTGCCAGCAGCTTCGTTTTCTCCGGGACAGGGGGCACAGATACGCAGTATTTT. It is translated as CASSFVFSGTGGTDTQYF.

This clone was detected a few times. The rearrangement links TRBV10-2 to TRBJ2-7, with D uncertain. V lost 3 bases and J 1 base, leaving 7 bases between the germline ends. The CDR3 loop spans 13 amino acids. Germline CDR1 is WSHSY and CDR2 is SAAADI. The CDR3 nucleotides read TGCGCCAGCAGTGACAGGAATTCCTACGAGCAGTACGTC. This translates into CASSDRNSYEQYV.

This clone appeared a few times. The V and J genes are TRBV19 and TRBJ1-1; D not certain. The CDR3 covers 13 residues. V was pared by 2 bases and J by 3 bases, with 7 bases between. Per germline, CDR1 LNHDA and CDR2 SQIVND (reference sequence). The DNA of the CDR3 is TGTGCCAGTAGTATAACGGGGTACACTGAAGCTTTCTTT. Amino acids: CASSITGYTEAFF.